This section outlines one TCR beta chain sequence together with its context. Germline V gene sequence: CDR1 SGDLS, CDR2 YYNGEE. The CDR3 totals 14 residues. The V end was cut by 2 bases, the J end by 0 bases, with 9 bases between. These data belong to a study of blood T cell repertoires in COVID-19. Background on the study: The origin of the acute and convalescent COVID-19 samples was the United States, Italy and Spain. From T cells, B-cell-depleted T cells, or PBMCs came the material, which was cDNA or gDNA.

Original processing methods: For nucleated cells, counts were estimated from reference gene primer amplification. Assay: immunoSEQ multiplex PCR; the TCRdb copy retains only in-frame clones and omits some. V and J calls and clone size are copied from that table; D and trimming were computed from the DNA. The repertoire holds around 150,000 clones, 89% seen once, with approximately 3% in the top ten. Material: peripheral blood. The gene calls are TRBV9 and TRBJ2-7; tentatively, D is TRBD1 (6 bases). The clonotype originates from a man in his 60s with acute or convalescent COVID-19. The CDR3 protein is CASSVTGSSYEQYF. CDR3 DNA sequence: TGTGCCAGCAGCGTTACAGGGAGCTCCTACGAGCAGTACTTC.